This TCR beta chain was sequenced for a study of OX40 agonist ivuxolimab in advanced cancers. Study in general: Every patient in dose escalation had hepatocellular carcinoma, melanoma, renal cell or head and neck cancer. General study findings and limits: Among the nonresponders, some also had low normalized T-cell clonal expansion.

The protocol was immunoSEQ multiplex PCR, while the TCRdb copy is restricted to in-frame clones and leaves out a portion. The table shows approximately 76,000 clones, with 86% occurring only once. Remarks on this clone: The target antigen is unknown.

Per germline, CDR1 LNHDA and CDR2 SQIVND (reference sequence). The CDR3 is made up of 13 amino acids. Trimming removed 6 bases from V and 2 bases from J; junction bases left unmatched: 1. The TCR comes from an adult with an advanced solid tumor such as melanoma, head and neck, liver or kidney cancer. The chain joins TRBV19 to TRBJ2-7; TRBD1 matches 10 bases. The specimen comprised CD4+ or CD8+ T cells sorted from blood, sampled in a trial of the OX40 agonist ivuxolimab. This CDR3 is CASSGTGAYEQYF. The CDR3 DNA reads TGTGCCAGTAGCGGGACAGGGGCCTACGAGCAGTACTTC. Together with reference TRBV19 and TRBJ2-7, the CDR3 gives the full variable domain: DGGITQSPKYLFRKEGQNVTLSCEQNLNHDAMYWYRQDPGQGLRLIYYSQIVNDFQKGDIAEGYSVSREKKESFPLTVTSAQKNPTAFYLCASSGTGAYEQYFGPGTRLTVT.